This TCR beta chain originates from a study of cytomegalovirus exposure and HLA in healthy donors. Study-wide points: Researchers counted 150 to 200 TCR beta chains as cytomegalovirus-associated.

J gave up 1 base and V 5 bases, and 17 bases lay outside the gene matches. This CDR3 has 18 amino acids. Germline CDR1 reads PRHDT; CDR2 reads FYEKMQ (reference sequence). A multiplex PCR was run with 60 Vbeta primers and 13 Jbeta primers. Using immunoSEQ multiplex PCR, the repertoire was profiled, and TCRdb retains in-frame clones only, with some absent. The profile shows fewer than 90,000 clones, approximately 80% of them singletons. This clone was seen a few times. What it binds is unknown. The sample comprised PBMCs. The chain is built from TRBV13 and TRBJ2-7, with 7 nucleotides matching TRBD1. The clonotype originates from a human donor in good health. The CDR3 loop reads CASSPQGQLPYTSYEQYF. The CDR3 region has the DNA TGTGCCAGCAGCCCCCAGGGACAGCTACCATATACATCCTACGAGCAGTACTTC.